The 9 T cell receptor beta chains below come from one sample, sequenced in a study of PD-1 blockade in classical Hodgkin lymphoma. The method was immunoSEQ multiplex PCR; TCRdb's version includes in-frame clones alone and lacks a portion of them. The table records about 20,000 clones, roughly 80% of them present only once. Every patient was affected by relapse after autologous stem cell transplantation, while exposure to brentuximab vedotin was not uniform. The material was peripheral blood mononuclear cells (PBMCs), obtained at baseline. The receptor set was obtained from a human donor with classical Hodgkin lymphoma.

This rearrangement joins TRBV19 to TRBJ2-3; 7 nucleotides align to TRBD2. The ends lost 7 bases at V and 6 bases at J; junction bases unmatched: 7. The germline V gene has CDR1 LNHDA and CDR2 SQIVND (reference sequence). The CDR3 covers 13 residues. Written as DNA, the CDR3 is TGTGCCAGTACCACCTGGGGGGGGGATACGCAGTATTTT. Amino acid sequence: CASTTWGGDTQYF. Using reference TRBV19 and TRBJ2-3 for the parts outside the CDR3, the full variable domain is DGGITQSPKYLFRKEGQNVTLSCEQNLNHDAMYWYRQDPGQGLRLIYYSQIVNDFQKGDIAEGYSVSREKKESFPLTVTSAQKNPTAFYLCASTTWGGDTQYFGPGTRLTVL.

This clone was seen a handful of times. The V and J genes are TRBV6-5 and TRBJ1-6, with D tentatively TRBD1 (5 bases). Trimming removed 7 bases at V and 0 bases at J, with 7 bases between. The germline gives CDR1 MNHEY, CDR2 SVGAGI. This CDR3 is 14 amino acids long. The CDR3 is CASTDSSYNSPLHF. The CDR3 bases are TGTGCCAGCACCGACAGCTCCTATAATTCACCCCTCCACTTT.

This chain links TRBV7-3 with TRBJ2-2; no reliable D call. Germline lookup yields CDR1 SGHTA and CDR2 FQGTGA. This CDR3 has 13 amino acids. Trimming cost V 4 bases and J 8 bases, with 11 bases left between them. This chain's CDR3 is CASSSQRTGELFF. DNA for the CDR3: TGTGCCAGCAGCTCACAGCGTACGGGGGAGCTGTTTTTT. The variable domain in full, completed from reference TRBV7-3 and TRBJ2-2, reads GAGVSQTPSNKVTEKGKYVELRCDPISGHTALYWYRQSLGQGPEFLIYFQGTGAADDSGLPNDRFFAVRPEGSVSTLKIQRTERGDSAVYLCASSSQRTGELFFGEGSRLTVL.

This chain uses TRBV23-1 with TRBJ2-3; D might be TRBD2 (5 bases). TRBV23-1 is filed as an ORF, its function uncertain. CDR3 size: 16 residues. The V end was cut by 7 bases, the J end by 9 bases, with 26 bases between. The CDR3 spells CASTLEGTRTDDTQYF. DNA for the CDR3: TGCGCCAGCACCCTCGAGGGCACTAGGACCGATGACACGCAGTATTTT.

V and J are TRBV5-4 and TRBJ2-2, with D unclear. CDR3 length: 14 residues. Germline CDR1 is SGHNT and CDR2 is YYREEE (reference sequence). V lost 0 bases to trimming and J lost 4 bases, with 7 bases between them. CDR3 protein: CASSLDTVTGELFF. The CDR3 DNA reads TGTGCCAGCAGCTTGGATACGGTCACCGGGGAGCTGTTTTTT.

In DNA, the CDR3 is TGTGCCAGCAGTGAGTCTAGCGGGAGCCAGACCCAGTACTTC. This sequence encodes CASSESSGSQTQYF. The chain uses TRBV6-1 and TRBJ2-5; 10 bases agree with TRBD2. The germline CDR1 and CDR2 sequences are MNHNS and SASEGT. Losses at the gene ends were 3 bases for V and 6 bases for J; bases not matched to a gene: 4. The CDR3 has 14 amino acids.

The chain combines TRBV7-9 with TRBJ2-7, with D uncertain. Looked up from germline, CDR1 is SEHNR and CDR2 is FQNEAQ (reference sequence). V gave up 1 base and J gave up 3 bases, with 7 bases separating them. This CDR3 has 13 amino acids. This CDR3 reads CASSLGGFYEQYF. The DNA for the CDR3 is TGTGCCAGCAGCTTAGGAGGTTTCTACGAGCAGTACTTC.

This chain uses TRBV19 with TRBJ2-1, with TRBD2 identical over 9 bases. Germline V CDR1 and CDR2: LNHDA, SQIVND (reference sequence). The V and J ends lost 3 bases and 1 base, in that order; junction bases with no gene match: 4. CDR3 length: 16 amino acids. The CDR3 DNA is TGTGCCAGTAGTATCGGGAGCGGGAGGTCCTACAATGAGCAGTTCTTC. Encoded protein: CASSIGSGRSYNEQFF.

The rearrangement uses TRBV30 and TRBJ1-6; 7 nucleotides match TRBD1. The CDR3 totals 12 residues. CDR1 GTSNPN and CDR2 SVGIG come from the germline V gene (reference sequence). After removal of 8 bases from V and 6 bases from J, the junction contained 4 bases not matched to a gene. The CDR3 sequence: CAGRDSNSPLHF. CDR3 in DNA: TGTGCCGGCCGGGACAGTAATTCACCCCTCCACTTT.